This T cell receptor (beta chain) was sequenced in a study of T cell changes during pregnancy in multiple sclerosis. Measured with immunoSEQ multiplex PCR; TCRdb has only the in-frame clones, and not every one. The profile shows approximately 84,000 clones, 94% of them singletons. Germline CDR1 SGHNT, CDR2 YYREEE (reference sequence). The CDR3 spans 11 residues. This receptor was identified in a female donor in good health, enrolled as a control in a pregnancy study. The V call is TRBV5-4, the J call TRBJ1-5, with D unresolved. This sample comprised peripheral blood, obtained in the second trimester of pregnancy. CDR3 DNA: TGTCCCCACAGACGGAATCAGCCCCAGCATTTT. The encoded protein is CPHRRNQPQHF.